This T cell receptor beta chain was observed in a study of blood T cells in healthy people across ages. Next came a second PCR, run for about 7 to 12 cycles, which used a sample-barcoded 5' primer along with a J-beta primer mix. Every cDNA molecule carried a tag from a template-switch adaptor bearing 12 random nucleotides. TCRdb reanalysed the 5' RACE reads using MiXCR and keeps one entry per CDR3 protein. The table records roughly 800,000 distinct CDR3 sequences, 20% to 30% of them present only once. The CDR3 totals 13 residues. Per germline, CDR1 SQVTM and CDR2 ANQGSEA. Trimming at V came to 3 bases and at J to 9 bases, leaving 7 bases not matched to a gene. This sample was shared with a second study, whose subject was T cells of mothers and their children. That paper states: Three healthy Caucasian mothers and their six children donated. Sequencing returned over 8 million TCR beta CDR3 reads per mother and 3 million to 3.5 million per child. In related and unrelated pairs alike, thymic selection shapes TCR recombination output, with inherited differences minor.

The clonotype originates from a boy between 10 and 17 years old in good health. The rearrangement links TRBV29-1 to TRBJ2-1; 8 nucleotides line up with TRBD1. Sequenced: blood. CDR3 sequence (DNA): TGCAGCGTTGATGGGGGCCAGGGGGCTGAGCAGTTCTTC. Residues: CSVDGGQGAEQFF.